This TCR beta chain was sequenced for a study of beta chain features in type 1 diabetes. Overall study findings and caveats: Lower insertion and higher deletion counts appeared at VDJ junctions in type 1 diabetes patients. In every one of the four CD4+ subsets, TCRB CDR3s were moderately but significantly shorter in Type 1 diabetes patients.

Germline assignment: CDR1 LNHDA and CDR2 SQIVND (reference sequence). The CDR3 sequence is 14 residues long. Trimming pared 4 bases from V and 0 bases from J, leaving 8 bases between. Only a few counts were recorded for this clone. Its antigen is not identified. Only one heparinised blood draw was taken per donor, and its volume averaged approximately 120 mL. Via the markers CD45RO/CCR7/CD25/CD127/CD95/CD27, stem cell-like memory, regulatory, central memory and naive CD4+ cells were sorted. Every bit of the isolated RNA underwent reverse transcription, so sequencing read expressed TCRB transcripts. Clones were read by immunoSEQ multiplex PCR, and TCRdb kept only the in-frame ones, dropping some. The sample includes a few hundred thousand clones, 13% to 15% seen only once; the top ten take less than 0.02%.

This chain uses TRBV19 with TRBJ2-3, with D uncertain. The origin of this receptor is a young man with type 1 diabetes. The sequencing input was naive CD4+ T cells from blood. CDR3 in DNA: TGTGCCAGTAGTAATAGCCGAAGCACAGATACGCAGTATTTT. It specifies CASSNSRSTDTQYF.